The 20 T cell receptor beta chains given below trace back to one sample, sequenced in a study of T cell responses to AZD1222 COVID-19 vaccine (dated by TCRdb to about 2021). Per the publication, the time point label means: baseline before first vaccination. What the treatment or condition label conveys for this sample: meningococcal conjugate vaccine given as trial control. Library prep was done by the immunoSEQ multiplex PCR assay. As stored in TCRdb, this immuneACCESS dataset retains in-frame rearrangements with V and J assigned. A fraction of the clones does not appear; measured against another copy, unresolved V genes explain less than half of the discrepancy, and the remainder lacks a known reason. For this sample the table gives tens of thousands of clones, of which more than 60% were detected only once. The ten biggest clones cover 20% to 25% of the sample. Specimen: peripheral blood, collected on day 0 of MenACWY control vaccination. Receptor source: an adult in good health.

This clone occurred a few times. The chain uses TRBV28 and TRBJ1-1, with D tentatively TRBD1 (5 bases). The CDR3 has 11 amino acids. V lost 4 bases, J lost 11 bases, and 11 bases lay in between. The germline gives CDR1 MDHEN, CDR2 SYDVKM. This chain's CDR3 is CASSSSGKAFF. The DNA for the CDR3 is TGTGCCAGCAGTTCTTCAGGGAAGGCTTTCTTT.

CDR3 region: CASSQDAKGEQYF. The CDR3 DNA sequence: TGTGCCAGCAGCCAAGACGCTAAGGGGGAGCAGTACTTC. This chain joins TRBV4-2 and TRBJ2-7; D is perhaps TRBD1 (5 bases). This CDR3 is 13 amino acids long. CDR1 LGHNA and CDR2 YNFKEQ come from the germline V gene. Between the trimmed V and J ends, which lost 0 bases and 7 bases, there was a span of 10 bases.

This rearrangement joins TRBV6-1 to TRBJ2-7; maybe TRBD1 (5 bases). The CDR3 spans 14 residues. Germline lookup yields CDR1 MNHNS and CDR2 SASEGT. V was shortened by 3 bases and J by 0 bases, with 9 bases between the two germline ends. CDR3 in amino acids: CASSEDIRSYEQYV. DNA for the CDR3: TGTGCCAGCAGTGAGGACATACGCTCCTACGAGCAGTACGTC.

The chain couples TRBV23-1 to TRBJ1-5; possible D gene TRBD1, 5 bases. TRBV23-1 is known as an ORF, though its function is uncertain. Trimming pared 6 bases from V and 3 bases from J, leaving 12 bases between. CDR3 length: 14 amino acids. The CDR3 region is CASSGEGLNQPQHF. CDR3 nucleotides: TGCGCCAGCAGCGGGGAGGGGCTCAATCAGCCCCAGCATTTT.

CDR3 sequence reads: CAWSGPYEQFF. The CDR3 DNA sequence: TGTGCCTGGAGTGGGCCCTATGAGCAGTTCTTC. The chain couples TRBV30 to TRBJ2-1; no clear D. Germline loops: CDR1 GTSNPN, CDR2 SVGIG (reference sequence). This CDR3 is built from 11 residues. Trimming removed 1 base from V and 8 bases from J, with 6 bases in between.

The V gene is TRBV5-1, the J gene TRBJ1-1; D is uncertain. Germline-derived CDR1 and CDR2 are SGHRS and YFSETQ. The CDR3 is 14 amino acids. Trimming left V 0 bases short and J 1 base short, with 7 bases between. The CDR3: CASSLGHQNTEAFF. CDR3 DNA: TGCGCCAGCAGCTTGGGACACCAGAACACTGAAGCTTTCTTT.

This clone has just a few counts. The V gene is TRBV6-1, the J gene TRBJ1-6, with D hard to call. The V gene's germline CDR1 is MNHNS and CDR2 SASEGT. The V gene lost 0 bases and the J gene lost 5 bases, with 11 bases spanning the gap. The CDR3 covers 16 residues. CDR3 DNA sequence: TGTGCCAGCAGTGAAGCGCAACCAGAGAATAATTCACCCCTCCACTTT. It specifies CASSEAQPENNSPLHF.

The rearrangement links TRBV25-1 to TRBJ2-7; 8 nucleotides align to TRBD1. Germline assignment: CDR1 MGHDK and CDR2 SYGVNS. The junction had 3 bases not matched to a gene; V was cut back by 5 bases and J by 3 bases. The CDR3 contains 13 residues. The CDR3: CASSRTGHYEQYF. CDR3 DNA: TGTGCCAGCAGTAGGACAGGGCACTACGAGCAGTACTTC.

The CDR3 region is CASSSTSTDTEAFF. CDR3 in DNA: TGCGCCAGCAGCTCTACTTCGACGGACACTGAAGCTTTCTTT. V and J are TRBV5-1 and TRBJ1-1; D gene unclear. The CDR3 runs 14 residues. Trimming removed 3 bases at V and 3 bases at J, with 12 bases between. Per the germline V gene, CDR1 is SGHRS and CDR2 is YFSETQ.

The rearrangement joins TRBV27 to TRBJ2-7; weak D call: TRBD2 (6 bases). The CDR3 consists of 14 residues. Trimming cost V 6 bases and J 2 bases, with 14 bases left between them. Germline CDR1 reads MNHEY; CDR2 reads SMNVEV (reference sequence). CDR3 sequence (DNA): TGTGCCAGCAGCCCGCGGGGAAGAACCTACGAGCAGTACGTC. It yields the protein CASSPRGRTYEQYV.

This clone was counted once. The rearrangement joins TRBV12-3 or TRBV12-4 to TRBJ2-3, with 11 nucleotides matching TRBD2. V trimming: 9 bases; J trimming: 10 bases; junction bases outside the gene matches: 6. This CDR3 has 12 residues. CDR3 in amino acids: CASSGGGDAQYF. CDR3 in DNA: TGTGCCAGTAGCGGGGGGGGAGACGCGCAGTATTTT.

The chain recombines TRBV6-6 with TRBJ2-1; the match to TRBD2 covers 9 bases. V trimming: 7 bases; J trimming: 6 bases; junction bases outside the gene matches: 7. The germline gives CDR1 MNHNY, CDR2 SVGAGI (reference sequence). The CDR3 spans 14 residues. The CDR3 sequence: CASNRAGGPNEQFF. Written as DNA, the CDR3 is TGTGCCAGCAACCGTGCGGGGGGGCCCAATGAGCAGTTCTTC.

This clone was counted a few times. J is TRBJ1-5 and V is TRBV5-6, with 8 bases matching TRBD1. Trimming took 2 bases from V and 7 from J; bases not matched to a gene: 5. Per germline, CDR1 SGHDT and CDR2 YYEEEE. The CDR3 totals 14 residues. CDR3 DNA: TGTGCCAGCAGCTTCCAGGGGGCACAACAGCCCCAGCATTTT. Translating it yields CASSFQGAQQPQHF.

The chain links TRBV25-1 to TRBJ2-3; D not certain. V was cut by 3 bases and J by 1 base, with 5 bases left in between. In germline, CDR1 is MGHDK, CDR2 SYGVNS. CDR3 length: 13 residues. CDR3 loop: CASSDRRTDTQYF. Here the CDR3 DNA reads TGTGCCAGCAGTGACCGGCGCACAGATACGCAGTATTTT.

The chain recombines TRBV4-1 with TRBJ2-5; 7 bases match TRBD1. The CDR3 loop spans 16 amino acids. Germline trimming cut 0 bases from V and 3 bases from J; bases unmatched to any gene: 7. The germline gives CDR1 MGHRA, CDR2 YSYEKL. The chain's CDR3 is CASSQDIGQGEETQYF. The CDR3 nucleotides are TGCGCCAGCAGCCAAGACATCGGGCAGGGGGAAGAGACCCAGTACTTC.

The rearrangement uses TRBV27 and TRBJ2-1; D possibly corresponds to TRBD2 (7 bases). CDR3 length: 16 residues. Germline V gene lookup returns CDR1 MNHEY and CDR2 SMNVEV (reference sequence). V was trimmed by 5 bases and J by 4 bases, leaving 18 bases between them. The chain's CDR3 is CASSPLGGGTYNEQFF. Here the CDR3 DNA reads TGTGCCAGCAGTCCCCTTGGCGGGGGCACATACAATGAGCAGTTCTTC.

The rearrangement uses TRBV10-2 and TRBJ2-7, with TRBD2 matching 14 bases. Germline CDR1 WSHSY, CDR2 SAAADI. Losses at the gene ends were 0 bases for V and 3 bases for J; bases not matched to a gene: 7. The CDR3 totals 18 residues. CDR3 sequence (DNA): TGCGCCAGCAGTGAGTCGCGGACTAGCGGGAGGAGGGGCTACGAGCAGTACTTC. Amino acids: CASSESRTSGRRGYEQYF.

The rearrangement links TRBV2 to TRBJ1-6, with D unresolved. CDR3 length equals 12 residues. Germline lookup yields CDR1 SNHLY and CDR2 FYNNEI. Trimming took 5 bases from V and 7 from J, leaving 6 bases between them. Here the CDR3 DNA reads TGTGCCAGCAGTCCTCAGAATTCACCCCTCCACTTT. Encoded protein: CASSPQNSPLHF.

This clone appeared a few times. V and J are TRBV6-2 or TRBV6-3 and TRBJ1-2; 7 positions agree with TRBD1. Germline CDR1 reads MNHEY; CDR2 reads SVGEGT. This CDR3 region has 13 residues. The trim removed 5 bases at V and 8 bases at J, leaving 8 bases unmatched. Written as DNA, the CDR3 is TGTGCCAGCAGTGACCCACAGGGGTGGGGCTACACCTTC. It translates to CASSDPQGWGYTF.

This clone was seen just once. The chain employs TRBV7-6 and TRBJ2-2; D is unresolved. The germline V and J ends were trimmed by 1 base and 2 bases, with 5 bases remaining between them. Germline values: CDR1 SGHVS, CDR2 FNYEAQ. The CDR3 runs to 14 residues. CDR3 nucleotides: TGTGCCAGCAGCTTAGACTTTAACACCGGGGAGCTGTTTTTT. Residues: CASSLDFNTGELFF.